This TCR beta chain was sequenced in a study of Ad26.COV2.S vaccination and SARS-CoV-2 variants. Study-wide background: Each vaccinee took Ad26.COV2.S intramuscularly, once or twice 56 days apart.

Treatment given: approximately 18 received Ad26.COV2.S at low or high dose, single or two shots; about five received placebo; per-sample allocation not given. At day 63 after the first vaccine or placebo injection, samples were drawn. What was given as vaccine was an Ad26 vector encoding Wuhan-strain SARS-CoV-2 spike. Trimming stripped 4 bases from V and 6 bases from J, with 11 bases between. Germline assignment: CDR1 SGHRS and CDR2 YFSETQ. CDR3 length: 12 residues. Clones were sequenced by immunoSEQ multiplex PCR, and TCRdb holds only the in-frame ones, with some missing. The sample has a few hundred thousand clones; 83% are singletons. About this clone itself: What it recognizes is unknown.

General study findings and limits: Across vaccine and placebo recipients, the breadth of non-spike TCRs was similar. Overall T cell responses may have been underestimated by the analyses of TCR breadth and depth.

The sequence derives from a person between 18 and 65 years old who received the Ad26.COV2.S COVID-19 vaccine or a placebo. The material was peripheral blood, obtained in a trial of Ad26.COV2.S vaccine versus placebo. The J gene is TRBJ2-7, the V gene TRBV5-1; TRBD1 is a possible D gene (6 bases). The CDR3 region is CASSTQQGEQYF. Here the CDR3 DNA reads TGCGCCAGCAGCACGCAACAGGGCGAGCAGTACTTC.